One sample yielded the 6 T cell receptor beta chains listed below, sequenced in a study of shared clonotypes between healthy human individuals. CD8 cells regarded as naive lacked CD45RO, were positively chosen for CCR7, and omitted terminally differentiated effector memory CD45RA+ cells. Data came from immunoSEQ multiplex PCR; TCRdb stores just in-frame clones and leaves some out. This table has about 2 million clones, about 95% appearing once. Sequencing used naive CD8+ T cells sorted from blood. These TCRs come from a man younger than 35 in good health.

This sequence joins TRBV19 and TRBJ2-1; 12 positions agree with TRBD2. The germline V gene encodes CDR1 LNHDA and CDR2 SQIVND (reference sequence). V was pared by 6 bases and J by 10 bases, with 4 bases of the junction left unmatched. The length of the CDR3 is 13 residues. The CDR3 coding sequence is TGTGCCAGTAGGGGACTAGCGGGTAGCGAGCAGTTCTTC. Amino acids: CASRGLAGSEQFF. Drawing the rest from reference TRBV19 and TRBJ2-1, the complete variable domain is DGGITQSPKYLFRKEGQNVTLSCEQNLNHDAMYWYRQDPGQGLRLIYYSQIVNDFQKGDIAEGYSVSREKKESFPLTVTSAQKNPTAFYLCASRGLAGSEQFFGPGTRLTVL.

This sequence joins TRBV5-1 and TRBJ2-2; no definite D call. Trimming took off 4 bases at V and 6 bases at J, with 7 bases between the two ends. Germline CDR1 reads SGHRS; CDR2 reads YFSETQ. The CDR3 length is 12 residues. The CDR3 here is CASSAHSGELFF. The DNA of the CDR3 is TGCGCCAGCAGCGCACACTCCGGGGAGCTGTTTTTT.

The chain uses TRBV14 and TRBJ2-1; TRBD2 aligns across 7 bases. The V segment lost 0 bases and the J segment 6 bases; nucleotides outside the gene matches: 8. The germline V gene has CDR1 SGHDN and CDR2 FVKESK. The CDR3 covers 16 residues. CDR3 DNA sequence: TGTGCCAGCAGCCAAGATCCCAGGACTAGTACCAATGAGCAGTTCTTC. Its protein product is CASSQDPRTSTNEQFF.

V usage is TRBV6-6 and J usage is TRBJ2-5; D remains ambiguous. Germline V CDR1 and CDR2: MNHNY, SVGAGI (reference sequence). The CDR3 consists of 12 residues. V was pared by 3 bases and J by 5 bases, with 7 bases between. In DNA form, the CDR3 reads TGTGCCAGCAGTTATGCGCCCGAGACCCAGTACTTC. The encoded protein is CASSYAPETQYF.

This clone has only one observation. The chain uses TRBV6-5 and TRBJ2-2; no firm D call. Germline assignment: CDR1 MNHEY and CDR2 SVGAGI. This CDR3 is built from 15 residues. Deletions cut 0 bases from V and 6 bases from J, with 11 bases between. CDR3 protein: CASSYSPAIPGELFF. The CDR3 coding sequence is TGTGCCAGCAGTTACTCGCCCGCTATCCCCGGGGAGCTGTTTTTT.

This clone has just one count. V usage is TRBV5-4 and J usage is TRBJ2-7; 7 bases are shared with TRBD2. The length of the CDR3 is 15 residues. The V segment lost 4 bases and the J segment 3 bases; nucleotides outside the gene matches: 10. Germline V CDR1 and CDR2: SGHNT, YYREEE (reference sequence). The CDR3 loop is CASSPDGGIGYEQYF. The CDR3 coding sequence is TGTGCCAGCAGCCCTGACGGGGGGATCGGCTACGAGCAGTACTTC. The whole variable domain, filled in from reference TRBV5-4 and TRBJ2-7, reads ETGVTQSPTHLIKTRGQQVTLRCSSQSGHNTVSWYQQALGQGPQFIFQYYREEENGRGNFPPRFSGLQFPNYSSELNVNALELDDSALYLCASSPDGGIGYEQYFGPGTRLTVT.